The present T cell receptor beta chain was sequenced within a study of blood T cell repertoires in COVID-19. Study summary: Sites in the United States, Italy and Spain provided acute and convalescent COVID-19 samples. The cDNA or gDNA used as material had been derived from T cells, B-cell-depleted T cells, or PBMCs.

Authors' processing steps: Researchers report that nucleated cell counts were estimated from reference gene primer amplification. The data were produced by immunoSEQ multiplex PCR, yet TCRdb's version contains in-frame clones alone and is incomplete. The V and J calls and clone size were taken over from that table, and D and trimming were inferred from the DNA. The sample has about 150,000 clones; more than 85% are singletons. Germline CDR1 SGHAT, CDR2 FQNNGV. This CDR3 comprises 15 residues. V gave up 5 bases and J gave up 2 bases; unmatched junction bases: 3. This rearrangement joins TRBV11-2 to TRBJ1-6; 7 nucleotides align to TRBD1. Sequencing was carried out using peripheral blood. This clonotype originated in a man aged 55 to 70 with active or convalescent COVID-19. DNA of the CDR3: TGTGCCAGCAGCCCGGGGACAGCCTATAATTCACCCCTCCACTTT. Protein product: CASSPGTAYNSPLHF.